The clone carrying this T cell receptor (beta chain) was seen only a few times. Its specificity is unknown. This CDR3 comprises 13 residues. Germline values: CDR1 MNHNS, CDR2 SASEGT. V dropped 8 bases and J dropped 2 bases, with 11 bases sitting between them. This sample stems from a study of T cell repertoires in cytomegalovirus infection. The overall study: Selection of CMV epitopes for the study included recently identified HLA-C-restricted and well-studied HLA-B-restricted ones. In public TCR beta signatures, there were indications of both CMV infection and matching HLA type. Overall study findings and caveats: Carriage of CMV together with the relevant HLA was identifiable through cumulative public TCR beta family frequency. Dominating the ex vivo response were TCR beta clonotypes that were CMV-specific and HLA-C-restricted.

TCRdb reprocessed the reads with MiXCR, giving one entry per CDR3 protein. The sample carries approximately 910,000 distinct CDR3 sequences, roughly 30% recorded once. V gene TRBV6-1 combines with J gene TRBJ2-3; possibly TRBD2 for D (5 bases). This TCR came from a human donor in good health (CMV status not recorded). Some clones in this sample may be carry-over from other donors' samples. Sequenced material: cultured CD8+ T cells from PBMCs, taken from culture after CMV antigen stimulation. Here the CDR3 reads CASQRRTTDTQYF. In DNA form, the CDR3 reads TGTGCCAGCCAAAGGAGGACCACAGATACGCAGTATTTT.